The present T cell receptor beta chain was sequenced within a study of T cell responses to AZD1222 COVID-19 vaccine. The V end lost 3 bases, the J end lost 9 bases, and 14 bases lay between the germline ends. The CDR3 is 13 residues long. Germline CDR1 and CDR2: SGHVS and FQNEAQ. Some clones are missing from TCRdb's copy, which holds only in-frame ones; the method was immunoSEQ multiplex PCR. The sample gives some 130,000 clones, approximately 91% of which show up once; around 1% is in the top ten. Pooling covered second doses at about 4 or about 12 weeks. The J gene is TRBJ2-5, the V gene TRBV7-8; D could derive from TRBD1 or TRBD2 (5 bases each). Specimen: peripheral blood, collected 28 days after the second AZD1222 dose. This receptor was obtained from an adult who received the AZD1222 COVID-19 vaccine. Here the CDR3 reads CASSLGPDGAQYF. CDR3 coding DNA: TGTGCCAGCAGCTTGGGACCTGACGGGGCCCAGTACTTC.